This T cell receptor (beta chain) was identified during a study of Tregs in tolerant kidney transplant recipients. Thawed PBMCs were FACS-sorted into unstimulated CD4+CD25+CD127- regulatory T cells, CD4+CD25- non-regulatory cells, CD4 and CD8 cells. Study results and limitations: Tregs expanded with activated donor B cells seemed most donor-specific. The small number of patients limits these findings pending further validation. This study did not directly address biological reproducibility.

Measured with immunoSEQ multiplex PCR; TCRdb has only the in-frame clones, and not every one. The data show tens of thousands of clones, about four fifths seen once. Germline CDR1 reads LNHNV; CDR2 reads YYDKDF (reference sequence). The V end lost 0 bases, the J end lost 8 bases, and 16 bases lay between the germline ends. This CDR3 has 15 residues. Worth noting for this clone: The antigen remains undetermined.

The sequencing input was CD4+ T cells from blood. The clonotype originates from a human donor in good health. The chain joins TRBV15 to TRBJ1-2; D is possibly TRBD1 (6 bases). The CDR3 region is CATSRDRGGLGGYTF. In DNA form, the CDR3 reads TGTGCCACCAGCAGAGATCGCGGGGGGCTGGGGGGCTACACCTTC.